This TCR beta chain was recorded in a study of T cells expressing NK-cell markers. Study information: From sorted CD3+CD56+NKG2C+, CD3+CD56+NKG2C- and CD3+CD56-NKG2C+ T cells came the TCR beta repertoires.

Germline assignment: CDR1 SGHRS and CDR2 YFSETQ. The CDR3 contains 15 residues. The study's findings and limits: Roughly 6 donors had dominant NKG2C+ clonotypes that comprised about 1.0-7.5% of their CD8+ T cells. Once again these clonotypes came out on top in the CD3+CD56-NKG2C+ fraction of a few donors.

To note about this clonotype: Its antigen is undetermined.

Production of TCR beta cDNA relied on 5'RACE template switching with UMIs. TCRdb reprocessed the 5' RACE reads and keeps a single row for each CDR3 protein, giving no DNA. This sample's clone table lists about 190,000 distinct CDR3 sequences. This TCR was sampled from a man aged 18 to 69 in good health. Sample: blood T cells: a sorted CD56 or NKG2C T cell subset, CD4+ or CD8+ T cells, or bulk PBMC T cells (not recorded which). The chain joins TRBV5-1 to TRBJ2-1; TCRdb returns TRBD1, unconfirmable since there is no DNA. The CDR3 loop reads CASSLAQGGLNEQFF. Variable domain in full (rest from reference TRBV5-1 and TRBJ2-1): KAGVTQTPRYLIKTRGQQVTLSCSPISGHRSVSWYQQTPGQGLQFLFEYFSETQRNKGNFPGRFSGRQFSNSRSEMNVSTLELGDSALYLCASSLAQGGLNEQFFGPGTRLTVL.